The 26 T cell receptor gamma chains given below trace back to one sample, sequenced in a study of Vδ1+ human thymocytes. Notes on the study in general: Thymic TRG and TRD repertoires appeared highly polyclonal.

Extracted RNA was reverse transcribed into cDNA. The CDR3 regions were amplified by multiplex PCR from V-gene primers to a constant-region primer. TCRdb re-called clones from the multiplex PCR reads via CATT. In the table there are approximately 25,000 gamma-chain clones, over 15% of which are singletons. These receptors' targets are unknown. Sequencing was performed on Vdelta1+ gamma-delta thymocytes from the thymus. Subset given: FACS-sorted CD3+ TCRalphabeta- TCRVdelta1+ TCRVdelta2- thymocytes. These receptors came from a boy less than two years old who had congenital heart surgery.

Details on this clone: TCRdb pairs this DNA with a much larger clone's protein that differs at residue 6, likely a read error; the protein shown was translated from the DNA. The V call is TRGV2, the J call TRGJ1 or TRGJ2. The CDR3 is 11 amino acids. CDR1 EGSNGY and CDR2 YDSYNSKV come from the germline V gene. V gave up 3 bases and J gave up 11 bases; unmatched junction bases: 7. The chain's CDR3 is CATWDMPQKLF. The CDR3 DNA is TGTGCCACCTGGGACATGCCCCAGAAACTCTTT.

The chain couples TRGV5 to TRGJ1 or TRGJ2. Per the germline V gene, CDR1 is VINAFY and CDR2 is YDVSNSKD. The V segment lost 0 bases and the J segment 7 bases; nucleotides outside the gene matches: 9. The CDR3 is 14 amino acids. The CDR3 DNA sequence: TGTGCCACCTGGGACAGGCCTTATCGCTATAAGAAACTCTTT. Encoded protein: CATWDRPYRYKKLF.

The V gene is TRGV4, the J gene TRGJ1 or TRGJ2. Germline V gene lookup returns CDR1 EGSTGY and CDR2 YDSYTSSV. The CDR3 extends over 14 amino acids. V lost 5 bases, J lost 7 bases, and 14 bases stayed unmatched. The CDR3 loop is CATWGLRDQYKKLF. The DNA for the CDR3 is TGTGCCACCTGGGGGCTGAGGGACCAATATAAGAAACTCTTT.

This clone has only a few counts. J is TRGJ1 or TRGJ2 and V is TRGV9. CDR1 GITISATS and CDR2 ISYDGTV come from the germline V gene (reference sequence). Trimming took 2 bases from V and 0 from J; bases not matched to a gene: 19. The CDR3 has 19 amino acids. Here the CDR3 reads CALWEGPQFPYSNYYKKLF. DNA of the CDR3: TGTGCCTTGTGGGAGGGACCCCAATTCCCTTACTCGAATTATTATAAGAAACTCTTT.

The sample holds one count of this clone. The chain uses TRGV9 and TRGJ1 or TRGJ2. J lost 0 bases, V lost 3 bases, and 11 bases had no gene match. CDR1 and CDR2 from the germline V gene are GITISATS and ISYDGTV (reference sequence). This CDR3 comprises 16 residues. DNA for the CDR3: TGTGCCTTGTGGGAGCCATACCGACCGAATTATTATAAGAAACTCTTT. Its translation is CALWEPYRPNYYKKLF.

This clone was detected a few times. The rearrangement uses TRGV5 and TRGJP1. This CDR3 comprises 14 residues. The germline gives CDR1 VINAFY, CDR2 YDVSNSKD. V gave up 0 bases and J gave up 5 bases; unmatched junction bases: 3. CDR3 amino acids: CATWDRETGWFKIF. The CDR3 coding sequence is TGTGCCACCTGGGACAGGGAGACTGGTTGGTTCAAGATATTT.

A remark on this clone: At the DNA level, this CDR3 is encoded by other sequences in the same sample as well. The gene calls are TRGV3 and TRGJ1 or TRGJ2. V was pared by 0 bases and J by 6 bases, with 8 bases of the junction left unmatched. From germline, CDR1 is VTNTFY and CDR2 YDVSTARD (reference sequence). CDR3 length: 14 amino acids. The CDR3 protein is CATWDRPPCYKKLF. DNA of the CDR3: TGTGCCACCTGGGACAGGCCCCCCTGTTATAAGAAACTCTTT.

Concerning this clone itself: This may stem from a read error, because a much larger clone lies one nucleotide away. This specimen includes other DNA sequences encoding the same CDR3. The chain combines TRGV9 with TRGJ1 or TRGJ2. Trimming cost V 2 bases and J 1 base; bases outside gene matches: 2. Per the germline V gene, CDR1 is GITISATS and CDR2 is ISYDGTV (reference sequence). The CDR3 sequence is 13 residues long. CDR3 DNA sequence: TGTGCCTTGTGGGAGGCTAATTATTATAAGAAACTCTTT. Translating gives CALWEANYYKKLF.

This clone has only a few counts. The V call is TRGV4, the J call TRGJ1 or TRGJ2. The CDR3 extends over 14 amino acids. The trim removed 3 bases at V and 1 base at J, leaving 6 bases unmatched. Germline CDR1 is EGSTGY and CDR2 is YDSYTSSV. The CDR3, as DNA: TGTGCCACCTGGGATTTGAGAAATTATTATAAGAAACTCTTT. It specifies CATWDLRNYYKKLF.

The rearrangement joins TRGV5 to TRGJ1 or TRGJ2. With V trimmed by 0 bases and J by 6 bases, 8 bases remained unmatched. This CDR3 is built from 14 residues. Per germline, CDR1 VINAFY and CDR2 YDVSNSKD. The CDR3, as DNA: TGTGCCACCTGGGACAGGCCGGTACGTTATAAGAAACTCTTT. Residues: CATWDRPVRYKKLF.

This chain links TRGV4 with TRGJ1 or TRGJ2. The ends lost 3 bases at V and 3 bases at J; junction bases unmatched: 11. Per germline, CDR1 EGSTGY and CDR2 YDSYTSSV. The CDR3 length is 15 residues. The CDR3 region is CATWDIFPSYYKKLF. DNA for the CDR3: TGTGCCACCTGGGATATCTTTCCCTCTTATTATAAGAAACTCTTT.

V gene TRGV9 combines with J gene TRGJP1. The CDR3 totals 13 residues. Unmatched junction bases numbered 4, after V lost 9 bases and J lost 0 bases. Looked up from germline, CDR1 is GITISATS and CDR2 is ISYDGTV (reference sequence). The CDR3 spells CALLNTTGWFKIF. Here the CDR3 DNA reads TGTGCCTTGCTTAATACCACTGGTTGGTTCAAGATATTT.

This clone appeared a few times. The chain combines TRGV8 with TRGJ1 or TRGJ2. The CDR3 length is 11 residues. The V gene end was trimmed by 3 bases and the J gene end by 10 bases; junction bases not matched to a gene: 6. Germline CDR1 and CDR2: VENAVY and YDSYNSRV. CDR3 nucleotides: TGTGCCACCTGGGATTTGGAGAAGAAACTCTTT. Residues: CATWDLEKKLF.

This clone was counted only a few times. The chain recombines TRGV5 with TRGJ1 or TRGJ2. The CDR3 sequence is 12 residues long. Germline CDR1 is VINAFY and CDR2 is YDVSNSKD. V trimming: 3 bases; J trimming: 5 bases; junction bases outside the gene matches: 4. The DNA for the CDR3 is TGTGCCACCTGGGACTTCGATTATAAGAAACTCTTT. The encoded protein is CATWDFDYKKLF.

Of note for this clone: Different DNA sequences within this sample yield the same CDR3. The chain links TRGV4 to TRGJ1 or TRGJ2. Germline-derived CDR1 and CDR2 are EGSTGY and YDSYTSSV. CDR3 length: 12 residues. Trimming at V came to 1 base and at J to 6 bases, leaving 3 bases not matched to a gene. This CDR3 reads CATWDGCYKKLF. CDR3 sequence (DNA): TGTGCCACCTGGGATGGATGTTATAAGAAACTCTTT.

This chain uses TRGV3 with TRGJ1 or TRGJ2. V was pared by 0 bases and J by 4 bases, with 9 bases of the junction left unmatched. The CDR3 spans 15 residues. The germline V gene encodes CDR1 VTNTFY and CDR2 YDVSTARD (reference sequence). The CDR3 is CATWDRPLRYYKKLF. CDR3 coding DNA: TGTGCCACCTGGGACAGGCCGCTGAGGTATTATAAGAAACTCTTT.

This chain joins TRGV3 and TRGJ1 or TRGJ2. Germline loops: CDR1 VTNTFY, CDR2 YDVSTARD (reference sequence). The CDR3 has 12 residues. V dropped 5 bases and J dropped 8; count of bases not matched to a gene: 9. CDR3 sequence reads: CATWGDHDKKLF. CDR3 nucleotides: TGTGCCACCTGGGGAGACCACGATAAGAAACTCTTT.

The genes are TRGV3 and TRGJ1 or TRGJ2. V lost 0 bases, J lost 13 bases, and 9 bases stayed unmatched. The germline V gene has CDR1 VTNTFY and CDR2 YDVSTARD (reference sequence). The CDR3 is made up of 12 amino acids. The CDR3 spells CATWDRQTPKLF. CDR3 DNA: TGTGCCACCTGGGACAGGCAAACCCCTAAACTCTTT.

This chain uses TRGV4 with TRGJ1 or TRGJ2. Unmatched junction bases numbered 6, after V lost 1 base and J lost 3 bases. Germline CDR1 EGSTGY, CDR2 YDSYTSSV. The CDR3 sequence is 14 residues long. Written as DNA, the CDR3 is TGTGCCACCTGGGATGGAAACGCTTATTATAAGAAACTCTTT. This gives the protein CATWDGNAYYKKLF.

This clone was detected a few times. The rearrangement links TRGV2 to TRGJ1 or TRGJ2. The length of the CDR3 is 12 residues. Germline CDR1 and CDR2: EGSNGY and YDSYNSKV. J was trimmed by 7 bases and V by 3 bases; bases with no gene match: 6. DNA of the CDR3: TGTGCCACCTGGGACCCCCCATATAAGAAACTCTTT. Protein product: CATWDPPYKKLF.

This clone was detected a few times. Other DNA sequences in the sample encode the same CDR3. The rearrangement joins TRGV2 to TRGJ1 or TRGJ2. The V segment lost 4 bases and the J segment 4 bases; nucleotides outside the gene matches: 7. Germline V gene lookup returns CDR1 EGSNGY and CDR2 YDSYNSKV. This CDR3 spans 13 amino acids. The CDR3 DNA follows: TGTGCCACCTGGGAGGGGGGGTATTATAAGAAACTCTTT. Translated: CATWEGGYYKKLF.

This chain joins TRGV3 and TRGJ1 or TRGJ2. CDR1 and CDR2 (germline): VTNTFY, YDVSTARD (reference sequence). Losses at the gene ends were 0 bases for V and 12 bases for J; bases not matched to a gene: 20. This CDR3 spans 16 amino acids. This chain's CDR3 is CATWDRPARPDGGKLF. CDR3 DNA: TGTGCCACCTGGGACAGGCCCGCTCGGCCCGACGGAGGGAAACTCTTT.

This clone was recorded a few times. Other DNA sequences of this sample code for an identical CDR3. J is TRGJ1 or TRGJ2 and V is TRGV2. The trim removed 0 bases at V and 8 bases at J, leaving 4 bases unmatched. The CDR3 length is 12 residues. Germline CDR1 EGSNGY, CDR2 YDSYNSKV. The CDR3 nucleotides are TGTGCCACCTGGGACGGGCCAGATAAGAAACTCTTT. It translates to CATWDGPDKKLF.

The chain couples TRGV5 to TRGJ1 or TRGJ2. The CDR3 spans 15 residues. V lost 3 bases, J lost 0 bases, and 8 bases stayed unmatched. Per germline, CDR1 VINAFY and CDR2 YDVSNSKD. CDR3 protein: CATWDAPWNYYKKLF. CDR3 in DNA: TGTGCCACCTGGGACGCCCCTTGGAATTATTATAAGAAACTCTTT.

The chain joins TRGV5 to TRGJ1 or TRGJ2. V lost 0 bases, J lost 15 bases, and 8 bases stayed unmatched. The CDR3 covers 11 residues. Looked up from germline, CDR1 is VINAFY and CDR2 is YDVSNSKD. CDR3 in DNA: TGTGCCACCTGGGACAGGCCGTGGCGACTCTTT. Amino acid sequence: CATWDRPWRLF.

This chain uses TRGV8 with TRGJ1 or TRGJ2. This CDR3 has 12 residues. Trimming at V came to 5 bases and at J to 12 bases, leaving 13 bases not matched to a gene. Germline values: CDR1 VENAVY, CDR2 YDSYNSRV. This CDR3 reads CATWALTPGKLF. The CDR3, as DNA: TGTGCCACCTGGGCCCTAACCCCCGGGAAACTCTTT.